This entry is about one TCR beta chain. Its antigen is undetermined. This entry comes from a study of long-term antiretroviral therapy in people with HIV. Prior to DNA extraction, the samples held about 1-11 million cryopreserved PBMC. Version v3.0 of the immunoSEQ assay was performed at survey level. TCRdb keeps only in-frame clones here, not all; method: immunoSEQ multiplex PCR. This sample has 25,000 to 30,000 clones, with about 86% found just once. Findings and limits, study-wide: No data were available on ART adherence, viral resistance or therapy changes.

The V end was cut by 4 bases, the J end by 2 bases, with 18 bases between. Germline V gene data show CDR1 as SGHDT and CDR2 as YYEEEE. The CDR3 runs to 16 residues. The gene calls are TRBV5-6 and TRBJ2-5, with D possibly TRBD1 on 6 matching bases. The sequenced sample was unsorted PBMCs, obtained 0.8 years after starting antiretroviral therapy. The receptor was derived from a woman younger than 45 with HIV. The CDR3 bases are TGTGCCAGCAGCCACTTCTTACAGGGAGAGCAAGAGACCCAGTACTTC. Protein product: CASSHFLQGEQETQYF.